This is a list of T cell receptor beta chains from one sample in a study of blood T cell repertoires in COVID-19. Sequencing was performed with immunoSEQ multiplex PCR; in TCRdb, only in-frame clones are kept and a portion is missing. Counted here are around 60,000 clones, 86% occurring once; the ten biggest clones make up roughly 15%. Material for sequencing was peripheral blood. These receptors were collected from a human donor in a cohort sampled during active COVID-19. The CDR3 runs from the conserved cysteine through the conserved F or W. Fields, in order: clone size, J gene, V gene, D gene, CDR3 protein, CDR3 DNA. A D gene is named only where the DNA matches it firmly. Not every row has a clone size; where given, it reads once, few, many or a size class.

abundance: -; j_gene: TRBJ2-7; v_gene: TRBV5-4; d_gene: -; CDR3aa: CASSFRQFPYEQYF; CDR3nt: TGTGCCAGCAGCTTCAGGCAGTTCCCCTACGAGCAGTACTTC
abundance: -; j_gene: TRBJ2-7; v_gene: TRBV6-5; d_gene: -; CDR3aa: CASSYRGKDYEQYF; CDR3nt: TGTGCCAGCAGTTACAGGGGTAAGGACTACGAGCAGTACTTC
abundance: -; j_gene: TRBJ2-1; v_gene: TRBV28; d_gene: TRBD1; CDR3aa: CASSATTGGSYNEQFF; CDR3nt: TGTGCCAGCAGTGCAACTACAGGGGGGTCCTACAATGAGCAGTTCTTC
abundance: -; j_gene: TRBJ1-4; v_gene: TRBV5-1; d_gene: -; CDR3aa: CASSLGAGFGEKLFF; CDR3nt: TGCGCCAGCAGCTTGGGGGCAGGCTTTGGGGAAAAACTGTTTTTT
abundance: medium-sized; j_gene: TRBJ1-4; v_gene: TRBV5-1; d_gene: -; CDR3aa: CASSLGGKSDEKLFF; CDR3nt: TGCGCCAGCAGCTTGGGCGGCAAGTCCGATGAAAAACTGTTTTTT
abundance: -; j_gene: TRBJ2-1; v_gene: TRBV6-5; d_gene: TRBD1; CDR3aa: CASSHGQGKFF; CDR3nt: TGTGCCAGCAGTCACGGACAGGGGAAGTTCTTC
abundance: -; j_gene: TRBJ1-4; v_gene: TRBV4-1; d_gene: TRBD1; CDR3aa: CASTPGQGNEKLFF; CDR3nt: TGCGCCAGCACCCCCGGACAGGGGAATGAAAAACTGTTTTTT
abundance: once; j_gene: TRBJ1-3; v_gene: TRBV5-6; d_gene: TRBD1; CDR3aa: CASSSRDRRRPGNTIYF; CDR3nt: TGTGCCAGCAGCTCCCGGGACAGGCGAAGACCTGGAAACACCATATATTTT
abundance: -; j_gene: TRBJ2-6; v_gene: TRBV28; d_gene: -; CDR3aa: CASRAQGQSSGANVLTF; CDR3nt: TGTGCCAGCAGAGCCCAGGGGCAGAGCTCTGGGGCCAACGTCCTGACTTTC
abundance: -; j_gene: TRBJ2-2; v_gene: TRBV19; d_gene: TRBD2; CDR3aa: CASTQEAGATGELFF; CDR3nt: TGTGCCAGTACCCAAGAGGCGGGAGCCACCGGGGAGCTGTTTTTT
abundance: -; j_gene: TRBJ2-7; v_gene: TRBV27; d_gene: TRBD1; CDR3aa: CASSAWTGESYEQYF; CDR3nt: TGTGCCAGCAGTGCGTGGACAGGGGAAAGCTACGAGCAGTACTTC
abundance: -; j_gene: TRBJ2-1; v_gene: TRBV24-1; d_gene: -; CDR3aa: CATSDLRRGQRFF; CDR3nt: TGTGCCACCAGTGATTTACGGAGGGGGCAACGGTTCTTC
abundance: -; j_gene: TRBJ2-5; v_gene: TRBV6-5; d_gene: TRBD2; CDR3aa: CASNPPGWGGETQYF; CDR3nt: TGTGCCAGCAACCCACCGGGGTGGGGGGGAGAGACCCAGTACTTC
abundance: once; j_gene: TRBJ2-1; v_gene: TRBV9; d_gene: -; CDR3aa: CASSASPTPGEQFF; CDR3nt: TGTGCCAGCAGCGCCTCCCCGACCCCAGGGGAGCAGTTCTTC
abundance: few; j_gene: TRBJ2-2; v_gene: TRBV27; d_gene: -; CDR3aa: CASSLWLAEINTGELFF; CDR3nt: TGTGCCAGCAGTTTATGGCTAGCAGAGATCAACACCGGGGAGCTGTTTTTT
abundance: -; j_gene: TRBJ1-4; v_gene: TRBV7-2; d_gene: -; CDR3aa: CASSSRMNNEKLFF; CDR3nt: TGTGCCAGCAGCTCGCGGATGAATAATGAAAAACTGTTTTTT
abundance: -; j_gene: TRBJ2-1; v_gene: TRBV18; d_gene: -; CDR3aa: CASSPEGTSYNEQFF; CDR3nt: TGTGCCAGCTCTCCCGAGGGGACTTCCTACAATGAGCAGTTCTTC
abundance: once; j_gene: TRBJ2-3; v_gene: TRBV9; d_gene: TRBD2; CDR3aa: CASSVLPTSGSTDTQYF; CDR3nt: TGTGCCAGCAGCGTTCTCCCGACTAGCGGGAGCACAGATACGCAGTATTTT
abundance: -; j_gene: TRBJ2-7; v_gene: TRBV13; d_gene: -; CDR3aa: CASREMGGARYEQYF; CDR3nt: TGTGCCAGCAGAGAGATGGGGGGGGCGAGGTACGAGCAGTACTTC
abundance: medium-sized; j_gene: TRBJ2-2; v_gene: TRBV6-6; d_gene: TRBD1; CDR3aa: CASSTRDRNTGELFF; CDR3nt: TGTGCCAGCAGCACCCGGGACAGAAACACCGGGGAGCTGTTTTTT
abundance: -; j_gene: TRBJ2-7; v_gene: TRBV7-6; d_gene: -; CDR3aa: CASSIGPSVAYEQYF; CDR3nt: TGTGCCAGCAGCATAGGCCCTAGCGTAGCCTACGAGCAGTACTTC
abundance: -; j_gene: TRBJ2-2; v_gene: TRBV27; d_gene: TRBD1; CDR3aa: CASRLDRVPTGELFF; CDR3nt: TGTGCCAGCAGGCTGGACAGGGTGCCCACCGGGGAGCTGTTTTTT
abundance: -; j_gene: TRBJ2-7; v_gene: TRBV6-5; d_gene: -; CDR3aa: CASRQGPEQYF; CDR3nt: TGTGCCAGCAGACAGGGTCCCGAGCAGTACTTC
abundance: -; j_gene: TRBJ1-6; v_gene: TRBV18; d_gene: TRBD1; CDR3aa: CASSPRQGVVNSPLHF; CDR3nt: TGTGCCAGCTCACCAAGGCAGGGGGTGGTTAATTCACCCCTCCACTTT
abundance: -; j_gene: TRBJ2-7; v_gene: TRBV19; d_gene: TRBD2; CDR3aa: CASSIGASGAYEQYF; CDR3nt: TGTGCCAGTAGTATAGGCGCTAGCGGAGCCTACGAGCAGTACTTC
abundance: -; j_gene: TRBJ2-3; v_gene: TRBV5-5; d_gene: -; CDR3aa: CASNLAGTPSTDTQYF; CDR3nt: TGTGCCAGCAACCTCGCCGGGACACCTAGCACAGATACGCAGTATTTT
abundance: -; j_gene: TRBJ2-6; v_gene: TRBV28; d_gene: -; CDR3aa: CASGIFLGANVLTF; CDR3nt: TGTGCCAGCGGCATCTTCCTCGGGGCCAACGTCCTGACTTTC
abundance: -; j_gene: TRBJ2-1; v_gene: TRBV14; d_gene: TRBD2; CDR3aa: CASSRSGRGYNEQFF; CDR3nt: TGTGCCAGCAGCCGCAGCGGGAGGGGCTACAATGAGCAGTTCTTC
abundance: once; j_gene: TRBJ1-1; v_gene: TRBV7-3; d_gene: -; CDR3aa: CASSLTGGEAFF; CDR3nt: TGTGCCAGCAGCTTAACCGGAGGTGAGGCTTTCTTT